The rows below give T cell receptor beta chains drawn from one sample of a study of blood T cells in healthy people across ages. MiXCR, run by TCRdb on the 5' RACE reads, gives a single entry per CDR3 protein. The data show approximately 880,000 distinct CDR3 sequences, around 49% seen once. Sequencing used blood. The receptors were sampled from a man between 25 and 39 years old in good health. Each CDR3 is given with its conserved first and last residue. Each record gives: clone size, V gene, D gene, J gene, CDR3 protein, CDR3 DNA. The D gene is left open where the match is weak. Clone size is stated in some rows and not others, as once, few, many or a class when expanded.

size: NA
V: TRBV7-2
D: NA
J: TRBJ2-3
CDR3: CASSLVGGWSTDTQYF
DNA: TGTGCCAGCAGCTTAGTTGGGGGGTGGAGTACAGATACGCAGTATTTT

size: NA
V: TRBV4-1
D: NA
J: TRBJ1-3
CDR3: CASSQDRGEKGNTIYF
DNA: TGCGCCAGCAGCCAAGATAGAGGGGAAAAGGGAAACACCATATATTTT

size: NA
V: TRBV4-3
D: TRBD2
J: TRBJ2-1
CDR3: CASSQGAGGTYDEQFF
DNA: TGCGCCAGCAGCCAAGGAGCGGGAGGGACATACGATGAGCAGTTCTTC

size: NA
V: TRBV12-3/TRBV12-4
D: NA
J: TRBJ2-1
CDR3: CASIPHEFNEQFF
DNA: TGTGCCAGCATACCCCACGAATTCAATGAGCAGTTCTTC

size: NA
V: TRBV14
D: NA
J: TRBJ2-1
CDR3: CASSQELAIHNEQFF
DNA: TGTGCCAGCAGCCAAGAGCTAGCTATCCACAATGAGCAGTTCTTC

size: NA
V: TRBV6-1
D: NA
J: TRBJ1-4
CDR3: CASSAGVEYEKLFF
DNA: TGTGCCAGCAGTGCAGGGGTGGAATACGAAAAACTGTTTTTT

size: NA
V: TRBV27
D: NA
J: TRBJ2-3
CDR3: CASSLYAGGTDTQYF
DNA: TGTGCCAGCAGTTTATACGCAGGGGGCACAGATACGCAGTATTTT

size: NA
V: TRBV27
D: NA
J: TRBJ2-7
CDR3: CASSRARTGSYEQYF
DNA: TGTGCCAGCAGCCGAGCCAGGACGGGGTCATACGAGCAGTACTTC

size: NA
V: TRBV7-2
D: TRBD1
J: TRBJ1-4
CDR3: CASSPGGQHEKLFF
DNA: TGTGCCAGCAGCCCAGGGGGACAGCATGAAAAACTGTTTTTT

size: NA
V: TRBV18
D: NA
J: TRBJ2-7
CDR3: CASSPSREFYEQYF
DNA: TGTGCCAGCTCACCTTCCCGGGAATTCTACGAGCAGTACTTC

size: NA
V: TRBV30
D: TRBD2
J: TRBJ2-3
CDR3: CAWRAWRGAITDTQYF
DNA: TGTGCCTGGAGAGCGTGGCGGGGGGCTATCACAGATACGCAGTATTTT

size: NA
V: TRBV20-1
D: TRBD1
J: TRBJ1-2
CDR3: CSAPGQRFGYTF
DNA: TGCAGTGCCCCGGGACAGCGGTTCGGCTACACCTTC

size: few
V: TRBV21-1
D: NA
J: TRBJ2-3
CDR3: CASSKDPTDTQYF
DNA: TGTGCCAGCAGCAAAGACCCCACAGATACGCAGTATTTT

size: few
V: TRBV7-2
D: TRBD2
J: TRBJ2-3
CDR3: CASSLMAGADTQYF
DNA: TGTGCCAGCAGCCTAATGGCGGGGGCAGATACGCAGTATTTT

size: NA
V: TRBV7-9
D: TRBD1
J: TRBJ2-7
CDR3: CASSPRQGGMYEQYF
DNA: TGTGCCAGCAGCCCAAGACAGGGGGGAATGTACGAGCAGTACTTC

size: NA
V: TRBV20-1
D: NA
J: TRBJ2-5
CDR3: CSARGQETQYF
DNA: TGCAGTGCTCGGGGCCAAGAGACCCAGTACTTC

size: few
V: TRBV5-6
D: TRBD1
J: TRBJ2-1
CDR3: CASRETGEGSYNEQFF
DNA: TGTGCCAGCAGGGAAACAGGGGAAGGCTCCTACAATGAGCAGTTCTTC

size: NA
V: TRBV25-1
D: NA
J: TRBJ2-7
CDR3: CASGPPNDEQYF
DNA: TGTGCCAGTGGGCCACCGAACGACGAGCAGTACTTC

size: NA
V: TRBV5-1
D: NA
J: TRBJ2-7
CDR3: CASSYRDITYEQYF
DNA: TGCGCCAGCAGCTACCGGGACATCACCTACGAGCAGTACTTC

size: once
V: TRBV6-5
D: NA
J: TRBJ2-7
CDR3: CASSRPDRGNEQYF
DNA: TGTGCCAGCAGTCGGCCCGATCGCGGGAACGAGCAGTACTTC

size: NA
V: TRBV7-2
D: NA
J: TRBJ1-6
CDR3: CASSLDPLNNSPLHF
DNA: TGTGCCAGCAGCTTAGATCCACTGAATAATTCACCCCTCCACTTT

size: NA
V: TRBV20-1
D: NA
J: TRBJ2-1
CDR3: CSARAVWADNEQFF
DNA: TGCAGTGCTAGGGCAGTATGGGCCGACAATGAGCAGTTCTTC

size: NA
V: TRBV9
D: TRBD1
J: TRBJ2-7
CDR3: CASSVGDRTGAYEQYF
DNA: TGTGCCAGCAGCGTAGGTGATCGCACAGGGGCCTACGAGCAGTACTTC

size: many
V: TRBV29-1
D: NA
J: TRBJ2-7
CDR3: CSGARNSRGQSSYEQYF
DNA: TGCAGCGGTGCCCGGAATTCCAGGGGTCAGAGCTCCTACGAGCAGTACTTC

size: many
V: TRBV28
D: TRBD2
J: TRBJ2-1
CDR3: CASSLVVRAGGPYEQFF
DNA: TGTGCCAGCAGCTTGGTGGTCCGAGCGGGGGGGCCCTATGAGCAGTTCTTC

size: few
V: TRBV28
D: NA
J: TRBJ2-4
CDR3: CASSLPLGAKNIQYF
DNA: TGTGCCAGCAGTTTACCACTGGGGGCCAAAAACATTCAGTACTTC

size: once
V: TRBV21-1
D: NA
J: TRBJ1-2
CDR3: CARDLGSKSGRVNYGYTF
DNA: TGTGCCAGGGACCTAGGGTCAAAATCGGGGAGGGTGAACTATGGCTACACCTTC

size: many
V: TRBV7-2
D: TRBD1
J: TRBJ1-5
CDR3: CASSLAGTANQPQHF
DNA: TGTGCCAGCAGTTTAGCCGGGACAGCGAATCAGCCCCAGCATTTT

size: few
V: TRBV5-4
D: NA
J: TRBJ1-2
CDR3: CASSGRDSNYGYTF
DNA: TGTGCCAGCAGCGGCCGGGACTCTAACTATGGCTACACCTTC

size: few
V: TRBV5-6
D: NA
J: TRBJ1-5
CDR3: CASTQGLSDQPQHF
DNA: TGTGCCAGCACCCAAGGACTTTCCGATCAGCCCCAGCATTTT

size: NA
V: TRBV7-6
D: NA
J: TRBJ2-2
CDR3: CASKGVGNTGELFF
DNA: TGTGCCAGCAAGGGAGTCGGAAACACCGGGGAGCTGTTTTTT

size: few
V: TRBV20-1
D: TRBD1
J: TRBJ1-2
CDR3: CSARGNRPGQGFGYGYTF
DNA: TGCAGTGCTAGAGGTAATAGACCGGGACAGGGTTTCGGCTATGGCTACACCTTC

size: many
V: TRBV6-1
D: NA
J: TRBJ1-2
CDR3: CASREEYGYTF
DNA: TGTGCCAGCAGAGAAGAATATGGCTACACCTTC

size: few
V: TRBV20-1
D: NA
J: TRBJ2-1
CDR3: CSARSRVNYNEQFF
DNA: TGCAGTGCTAGATCCAGGGTGAATTACAATGAGCAGTTCTTC

size: few
V: TRBV28
D: NA
J: TRBJ1-6
CDR3: CASRPGLLSSYNSPLHF
DNA: TGTGCCAGCAGACCGGGACTCCTAAGCTCCTATAATTCACCCCTCCACTTT

size: NA
V: TRBV27
D: NA
J: TRBJ2-4
CDR3: CASGRDQEYF
DNA: TGTGCCAGCGGTCGGGATCAAGAGTACTTC

size: NA
V: TRBV5-1
D: NA
J: TRBJ1-4
CDR3: CASSLEPTRRGTNEKLFF
DNA: TGCGCCAGCAGCTTGGAACCTACACGGCGGGGGACTAATGAAAAACTGTTTTTT

size: NA
V: TRBV6-5
D: NA
J: TRBJ2-7
CDR3: CASSYRARGTYEQYF
DNA: TGTGCCAGCAGTTACCGGGCCAGGGGTACGTACGAGCAGTACTTC

size: few
V: TRBV5-1
D: TRBD1
J: TRBJ2-7
CDR3: CASSFARGQSYEQYF
DNA: TGCGCCAGCAGCTTCGCCCGGGGACAGTCCTACGAGCAGTACTTC

size: NA
V: TRBV5-1
D: TRBD1
J: TRBJ2-5
CDR3: CASSTGGVETQYF
DNA: TGCGCCAGTTCGACAGGGGGCGTGGAGACCCAGTACTTC

size: once
V: TRBV18
D: NA
J: TRBJ2-2
CDR3: CASSPLRTGLTPGGELFF
DNA: TGTGCCAGCTCACCACTCCGCACAGGCCTCACCCCAGGGGGGGAGCTGTTTTTT

size: few
V: TRBV6-5
D: TRBD1
J: TRBJ2-7
CDR3: CAAGTVYEQYF
DNA: TGTGCCGCCGGGACAGTCTACGAGCAGTACTTC

size: NA
V: TRBV3-1
D: NA
J: TRBJ1-5
CDR3: CASSRNRVSQPQHF
DNA: TGTGCCAGCAGCCGAAACAGGGTTTCTCAGCCCCAGCATTTT

size: many
V: TRBV6-2/TRBV6-3
D: TRBD2
J: TRBJ2-1
CDR3: CASSRLAGGNEQFF
DNA: TGTGCCAGCAGTCGACTAGCGGGGGGCAATGAGCAGTTCTTC

size: NA
V: TRBV2
D: NA
J: TRBJ1-1
CDR3: CASSEWTSRDTEAFF
DNA: TGTGCCAGCAGTGAATGGACAAGTCGGGACACTGAAGCTTTCTTT

size: NA
V: TRBV5-6
D: NA
J: TRBJ2-7
CDR3: CASSYRDTRYEQYF
DNA: TGTGCCAGCAGCTACCGGGACACCCGCTACGAGCAGTACTTC

size: few
V: TRBV7-2
D: NA
J: TRBJ1-5
CDR3: CASSFIIGGSGNQPQHF
DNA: TGTGCCAGCAGCTTCATAATCGGGGGTTCGGGCAATCAGCCCCAGCATTTT

size: NA
V: TRBV5-1
D: NA
J: TRBJ1-2
CDR3: CARSLGSFYGYTF
DNA: TGCGCCCGCAGCTTGGGATCCTTCTATGGCTACACCTTC

size: few
V: TRBV5-1
D: TRBD1
J: TRBJ2-1
CDR3: CASSLLGQGPYNEQFF
DNA: TGCGCCAGCAGCTTGCTGGGACAGGGCCCCTACAATGAGCAGTTCTTC

size: NA
V: TRBV7-8
D: TRBD2
J: TRBJ2-2
CDR3: CASSLLRGGGELFF
DNA: TGTGCCAGCAGCTTACTCCGCGGGGGCGGGGAGCTGTTTTTT

size: many
V: TRBV29-1
D: NA
J: TRBJ2-6
CDR3: CSVEPSGANVLTF
DNA: TGCAGCGTTGAACCTTCTGGGGCCAACGTCCTGACTTTC

size: many
V: TRBV20-1
D: NA
J: TRBJ2-7
CDR3: CSARVWGDEQYF
DNA: TGCAGTGCTAGAGTATGGGGAGACGAGCAGTACTTC

size: NA
V: TRBV5-1
D: NA
J: TRBJ2-2
CDR3: CASSLKQPNTGELFF
DNA: TGCGCCAGCAGCTTGAAACAGCCGAACACCGGGGAGCTGTTTTTT

size: NA
V: TRBV5-4
D: NA
J: TRBJ2-6
CDR3: CASSPDSRSGANVLTF
DNA: TGTGCCAGCAGTCCCGACAGCCGGTCTGGGGCCAACGTCCTGACTTTC

size: NA
V: TRBV3-1
D: NA
J: TRBJ2-1
CDR3: CASTGPNGAEQFF
DNA: TGTGCCAGCACGGGGCCCAATGGCGCTGAGCAGTTCTTC

size: NA
V: TRBV9
D: TRBD1
J: TRBJ1-2
CDR3: CASSVAGTGGDGYTF
DNA: TGTGCCAGCAGCGTAGCCGGGACAGGGGGAGATGGCTACACCTTC

size: NA
V: TRBV7-3
D: TRBD1
J: TRBJ2-7
CDR3: CASSRQGSRDNEQYF
DNA: TGTGCCAGCAGCCGACAGGGAAGTAGGGACAATGAGCAGTACTTC